This record concerns one T cell receptor (beta chain) sequence. The data stem from a study of blood T cell repertoires in COVID-19. Study overall: Collection of acute and convalescent COVID-19 samples took place in the United States, Italy and Spain. From T cells, B-cell-depleted T cells, or PBMCs came the material, which was cDNA or gDNA.

The CDR3 is 15 residues long. V dropped 8 bases and J dropped 0 bases, with 13 bases sitting between them. In germline, CDR1 is SGHVS, CDR2 FQNEAQ. Original methodology: The assay estimated nucleated cells by amplifying reference gene primers. The protocol was immunoSEQ multiplex PCR, while the TCRdb copy is restricted to in-frame clones and leaves out a portion. V and J calls and clone size are copied from that table; D and trimming were computed from the DNA. The data contain roughly 410,000 clones, 87% of them seen just once; the ten biggest clones take up approximately 2.5%. Sequencing was carried out using peripheral blood. The V gene is TRBV7-8, the J gene TRBJ2-2; D uncertain. This TCR was recovered from a woman in her sixties or seventies with COVID-19, enrolled during active disease. The CDR3 nucleotides read TGTGCCAGCCAACCAACAGCATCGAACACCGGGGAGCTGTTTTTT. This sequence encodes CASQPTASNTGELFF.